The 12 T cell receptor beta chains below come from one sample, sequenced in a study of OX40 agonist ivuxolimab in advanced cancers. Sequencing used immunoSEQ multiplex PCR; TCRdb keeps in-frame clones, though not all of them. The top ten clones hold 10% of a sample with 70,000 or so clones, 92% of them seen once. The sequences come from CD4+ or CD8+ T cells sorted from blood, collected in a trial of the OX40 agonist ivuxolimab. Every receptor here comes from an adult with an advanced solid tumor such as melanoma, head and neck, liver or kidney cancer.

The chain employs TRBV19 and TRBJ2-1; TRBD1 matches at 9 bases. The CDR3 sequence is 14 residues long. The germline gives CDR1 LNHDA, CDR2 SQIVND (reference sequence). The V gene end was trimmed by 8 bases and the J gene end by 7 bases; junction bases not matched to a gene: 9. The CDR3, as DNA: TGTGCCAGTGAGAACAGGGGGCTCATGAATGAGCAGTTCTTC. It specifies CASENRGLMNEQFF.

The J gene is TRBJ1-2, the V gene TRBV14; D call uncertain. Germline CDR1 and CDR2: SGHDN and FVKESK. The CDR3 contains 13 residues. Trimming removed 1 base at V and 5 bases at J, with 8 bases between. The CDR3 DNA reads TGTGCCAGCAGCCAAGGAGGACTTTATGGCTACACCTTC. It encodes CASSQGGLYGYTF.

This chain joins TRBV5-6 and TRBJ1-1, with D unresolved. Trimming left V 0 bases short and J 0 bases short, with 9 bases between. Germline V gene sequence: CDR1 SGHDT, CDR2 YYEEEE. CDR3 length equals 15 residues. CDR3 sequence (DNA): TGTGCCAGCAGCTTGGCCCATACTATGAACACTGAAGCTTTCTTT. Its translation is CASSLAHTMNTEAFF. The complete variable domain, with remaining parts taken from reference TRBV5-6 and TRBJ1-1, reads DAGVTQSPTHLIKTRGQQVTLRCSPKSGHDTVSWYQQALGQGPQFIFQYYEEEERQRGNFPDRFSGHQFPNYSSELNVNALLLGDSALYLCASSLAHTMNTEAFFGQGTRLTVV.

The chain combines TRBV7-6 with TRBJ1-2, with D unclear. V was pared by 3 bases and J by 1 base, with 3 bases between. This CDR3 is built from 12 residues. The V gene's germline CDR1 is SGHVS and CDR2 FNYEAQ. CDR3 loop: CASSFDNYGYTF. In DNA, the CDR3 is TGTGCCAGCAGCTTTGATAACTATGGCTACACCTTC.

V and J are TRBV13 and TRBJ2-2; 7 bases map to TRBD2. The J segment lost 3 bases and the V segment lost 7 bases, leaving 8 bases of the junction unmatched. The CDR3 contains 15 residues. Germline V gives CDR1 PRHDT, CDR2 FYEKMQ (reference sequence). The CDR3, as DNA: TGTGCCAGCACCCATCCGGCGGGGGACACCGGGGAGCTGTTTTTT. This translates into CASTHPAGDTGELFF.

V usage is TRBV18 and J usage is TRBJ2-1; D remains ambiguous. This CDR3 is 13 amino acids long. The V and J ends lost 2 bases and 4 bases respectively, with 6 bases between them. Germline V gene data show CDR1 as KGHSH and CDR2 as LQKENI. CDR3 amino acids: CASSPTSYNEQFF. The CDR3 nucleotides are TGTGCCAGCTCACCAACTTCGTACAATGAGCAGTTCTTC.

The gene calls are TRBV21-1 and TRBJ2-7; the table assigns TRBD2, which was not confirmed against the DNA. TRBV21-1 is reported as a pseudogene. The CDR3 has 15 amino acids. CDR3 region: CASSKGGGSGYEQYF. CDR3 DNA sequence: TGTGCCAGCAGCAAAGGGGGTGGCAGCGGCTACGAGCAGTACTTC.

This clone was seen a few times. V gene TRBV7-3 combines with J gene TRBJ1-2, with D hard to call. Trimming removed 5 bases from V and 6 bases from J, with 7 bases in between. Germline assignment: CDR1 SGHTA and CDR2 FQGTGA. The length of the CDR3 is 11 residues. CDR3 bases: TGTGCCAGCAGCGCCGGGGATGGCTACACCTTC. Amino acid sequence: CASSAGDGYTF.

The count of this clone is one. V gene TRBV7-9 combines with J gene TRBJ1-4; 7 nucleotides line up with TRBD1. Germline-derived CDR1 and CDR2 are SEHNR and FQNEAQ (reference sequence). V gave up 5 bases and J gave up 5 bases; unmatched junction bases: 5. This CDR3 comprises 14 residues. Here the CDR3 reads CASSPTGSNEKLFF. The CDR3 coding sequence is TGTGCCAGCAGCCCGACAGGGTCAAATGAAAAACTGTTTTTT.

Concerning this clone: One end of the junction varies from germline; a read error may be responsible. The V and J genes are TRBV11-3 and TRBJ2-3, with D perhaps TRBD1 (5 bases). In germline, CDR1 is SGHNT, CDR2 YENEEA. CDR3 length: 12 residues. This CDR3 is CASSRGTDTQYF. CDR3 DNA sequence: TGTGCCAGCAGTAGGGGCACGGATACGCAGTATTTT.

V and J are TRBV9 and TRBJ1-3; D is ambiguous. The CDR3 has 16 amino acids. The ends were cut back, 3 bases at V and 0 bases at J, with 13 bases in the middle. The germline gives CDR1 SGDLS, CDR2 YYNGEE. This chain's CDR3 is CASSDSRDHSGNTIYF. In DNA form, the CDR3 reads TGTGCCAGCAGCGACAGCCGGGATCACTCTGGAAACACCATATATTTT.

The V gene is TRBV27, the J gene TRBJ1-5; 7 bases are a match to TRBD1. The CDR3 consists of 14 residues. V trimming: 5 bases; J trimming: 5 bases; junction bases outside the gene matches: 6. From germline, CDR1 is MNHEY and CDR2 SMNVEV (reference sequence). The CDR3 DNA reads TGTGCCAGCAGTCCGACAGGGTGGGATCAGCCCCAGCATTTT. Translating gives CASSPTGWDQPQHF.